This T cell receptor (beta chain) is from a study of T cells in localized non-small cell lung cancer. Whole-study findings and limits: There was higher T cell clonality in uninvolved adjacent lung than in tumor, and it was highest there. Only one tumor region went through sequencing, so heterogeneity may still be there.

TCRdb's table, derived via immunoSEQ multiplex PCR, lists solely in-frame clones and lacks some. The table has under 4,000 clones, 15% to 25% seen once. There are 15 residues in the CDR3. Germline CDR1 and CDR2: SGHNT and YENEEA. The V and J ends lost 5 bases and 0 bases respectively, with 8 bases between them. By share, this clone counts as medium-sized. Its cognate antigen is unknown. The same CDR3 also results from other DNA sequences found in this sample. The chain combines TRBV11-3 with TRBJ2-6; D gene unclear. The sequences come from lung tumor tissue, collected before any cancer treatment. This clonotype was sampled from an older female donor with stage II lung adenocarcinoma. The CDR3 coding sequence is TGTGCCAGCAGCCTCAAGGTCTCTGGGGCCAACGTCCTGACTTTC. Translation: CASSLKVSGANVLTF.